The rows below give T cell receptor beta chains drawn from one sample of a study of T-cell memory formation after mild COVID-19. One entry per CDR3 protein results from TCRdb running MiXCR on the 5' RACE reads. The sample contains 350,000 to 450,000 distinct CDR3 sequences, 20% to 25% of which appear only once. The specimen sequenced was PBMCs or a T cell subset sorted from them (not recorded which). These receptors were obtained from an adult woman who had mild COVID-19 (a few samples of this study predate the infection). Cell type and time point are not known. Both conserved end residues are part of each CDR3. The D gene is left open where the match is weak. A clone size is listed for some rows: how often the clone was seen (once, few, many), or a class if it is expanded.

D,V,J,size,CDR3,DNA
NA,TRBV25-1,TRBJ1-3,NA,CASALEDGIGPGNTIYF,TGTGCCAGCGCTCTGGAGGACGGGATAGGTCCTGGAAACACCATATATTTT
NA,TRBV2,TRBJ1-2,few,CASWKDGGEYGYTF,TGTGCCAGCTGGAAAGACGGTGGGGAGTACGGCTACACCTTC
TRBD2,TRBV7-8,TRBJ2-3,NA,CASSLEREKESTDTQYF,TGTGCCAGCAGCTTGGAGCGGGAGAAGGAGAGCACAGATACGCAGTATTTT
NA,TRBV4-2,TRBJ2-7,NA,CASSSGRGQGAYEQYF,TGTGCCAGCAGCTCCGGGAGAGGGCAGGGGGCCTACGAGCAGTACTTC
TRBD2,TRBV7-2,TRBJ2-1,NA,CASSLESSGSNEQFF,TGTGCCAGCAGCTTAGAGTCTAGCGGGAGTAATGAGCAGTTCTTC
NA,TRBV11-1,TRBJ1-1,NA,CASSLERQGEAFF,TGTGCCAGCAGCTTAGAGCGTCAGGGGGAAGCTTTCTTT
NA,TRBV7-2,TRBJ1-2,few,CASSPYLGGYTF,TGTGCCAGCAGCCCCTACCTCGGGGGCTACACCTTC
NA,TRBV29-1,TRBJ2-3,few,CSVGDSDTGPTDTQYF,TGCAGCGTTGGTGACAGCGATACTGGACCCACAGATACGCAGTATTTT
NA,TRBV6-2/TRBV6-3,TRBJ1-2,NA,CASSYAVVTNYGYTF,TGTGCCAGCAGTTACGCGGTGGTGACTAACTATGGCTACACCTTC
TRBD2,TRBV4-2,TRBJ2-7,few,CASSQGTSGTYEQYF,TGTGCCAGCAGCCAGGGGACTAGCGGGACCTACGAGCAGTACTTC
TRBD1,TRBV18,TRBJ1-5,few,CASSPRGTADQPQHF,TGTGCCAGCTCACCACGCGGGACAGCGGATCAGCCCCAGCATTTT
NA,TRBV15,TRBJ1-5,NA,CATTRGGEQPQHF,TGTGCCACCACGCGAGGGGGGGAACAGCCCCAGCATTTT
TRBD1,TRBV5-1,TRBJ2-1,few,CASSLEGQGVEQFF,TGCGCCAGCAGCTTGGAGGGACAGGGTGTTGAGCAGTTCTTC